The 30 T cell receptor beta chains below were found in one sample sequenced in a study of T cells in Graves' hyperthyroidism and ophthalmopathy (dated by TCRdb to about 2019). Library construction relied on multiplex PCR. Instrument on record: Illumina HiSeq 2000. The TCR beta CDR3 regions were amplified from RNA transcripts. A first-round RT-PCR of the TCR CDR3 used the HTBI primer set with the Qiagen OneStep RT-PCR kit. TCRdb trimmed public reads at Q25 via fastp, called clones via MiXCR and kept in-frame beta chains. Entries are consolidated by CDR3 protein sequence, retaining the most common genes and DNA. The sample table contains about 520,000 distinct CDR3 sequences; only one count was recorded for around 22% of them. The top ten constitute around 11% of the sample. The sample was blood. The receptors here all came from a woman in her thirties with Graves' ophthalmopathy.

This clonotype has at least ten counts. The chain recombines TRBV7-9 with TRBJ2-7, with 10 positions matching TRBD1. Per the germline V gene, CDR1 is SEHNR and CDR2 is FQNEAQ (reference sequence). Trimming took 4 bases from V and 5 from J; bases not matched to a gene: 2. This CDR3 spans 13 amino acids. The DNA for the CDR3 is TGTGCCAGCAGCTGGACAGGGGGTAACGAGCAGTACTTC. Protein product: CASSWTGGNEQYF.

There are many counts of this clonotype. The chain has TRBV12-3 or TRBV12-4 and TRBJ1-2, with D perhaps matching TRBD1 (5 bases). The CDR3 totals 14 residues. The V end was cut by 2 bases, the J end by 7 bases, with 14 bases between. The CDR3 nucleotides read TGTGCCAGCAGTTTAAGCTCCAGGGTGGGTGGCTACACCTTC. It codes for CASSLSSRVGGYTF.

This clonotype was recorded at least ten times. CDR3 DNA sequence: TGTGCCAGCTCACCACAGGGGATTAACACTGAAGCTTTCTTT. This codes for CASSPQGINTEAFF. The chain is built from TRBV18 and TRBJ1-1, with TRBD1 as a possible D gene (5 bases). CDR1 KGHSH and CDR2 LQKENI come from the germline V gene. The CDR3 runs to 14 residues. Trimming pared 1 base from V and 2 bases from J, leaving 8 bases between.

This clonotype showed up many times. The chain couples TRBV6-1 to TRBJ2-7, with D hard to call. With 6 bases removed from V and 3 bases from J, the gap between germline ends came to 18 bases. Germline loops: CDR1 MNHNS, CDR2 SASEGT. This CDR3 comprises 15 residues. The chain's CDR3 is CASRVSAGRLYEQYF. The DNA for the CDR3 is TGTGCCAGCAGGGTATCGGCTGGGCGACTCTACGAGCAGTACTTC.

This clonotype was observed many times. V is TRBV29-1 and J is TRBJ2-7, with D uncertain. Per germline, CDR1 SQVTM and CDR2 ANQGSEA. The V end was cut by 0 bases, the J end by 5 bases, with 11 bases between. The CDR3 has 13 amino acids. The CDR3 here is CSVEDPRVHEQYF. The CDR3 DNA sequence: TGCAGCGTTGAAGATCCTAGGGTTCACGAGCAGTACTTC.

This clonotype has more than one count but fewer than ten. The rearrangement uses TRBV12-3 or TRBV12-4 and TRBJ1-3, with D maybe TRBD1 (5 bases). There are 15 residues in the CDR3. The V gene lost 7 bases and the J gene lost 2 bases, with 15 bases spanning the gap. The CDR3 region has the DNA TGTGCCAGCACCCTGGGGCCCGGGGCTGGAAACACCATATATTTT. Its protein is CASTLGPGAGNTIYF.

This clonotype was seen many times. This chain uses TRBV6-1 with TRBJ2-5; D perhaps matches TRBD1 (5 bases). There are 12 residues in the CDR3. V lost 6 bases to trimming and J lost 6 bases, with 11 bases between them. The germline gives CDR1 MNHNS, CDR2 SASEGT. The CDR3 DNA follows: TGTGCCAGCAGCAGGACACCGCAGACCCAGTACTTC. This sequence encodes CASSRTPQTQYF.

This clonotype appeared many times. This chain joins TRBV6-2 or TRBV6-3 and TRBJ2-7; 9 bases map to TRBD2. Germline-derived CDR1 and CDR2 are MNHEY and SVGEGT. With 0 bases clipped from V and 6 bases from J, the junction kept 12 bases outside the gene matches. This CDR3 comprises 17 residues. CDR3 sequence: CASSYSVLRGGLSEQYF. CDR3 DNA sequence: TGTGCCAGCAGTTACTCGGTGTTGCGGGGGGGCCTCAGCGAGCAGTACTTC.

This clonotype was recorded many times. The gene calls are TRBV12-3 or TRBV12-4 and TRBJ1-3; 7 bases fit TRBD1. V lost 7 bases to trimming and J lost 0 bases; unmatched junction nucleotides: 3. This CDR3 contains 14 residues. DNA of the CDR3: TGTGCCAGCACCTGGGACAGCTCTGGAAACACCATATATTTT. This codes for CASTWDSSGNTIYF.

V usage is TRBV11-2 and J usage is TRBJ1-6; weak D call: TRBD1 (6 bases). Trimming took 7 bases from V and 10 from J, leaving 20 bases between them. The CDR3 extends over 15 amino acids. CDR1 is SGHAT and CDR2 is FQNNGV in the germline V gene. CDR3 DNA: TGTGCCAGCACCCCCATGGAGGGGGTGGGATCACCCCTCCACTTT. This sequence encodes CASTPMEGVGSPLHF.

There are a few counts of this clonotype. The V call is TRBV20-1, the J call TRBJ2-3; D gene ambiguous. Germline V CDR1 and CDR2: DFQATT, SNEGSKA (reference sequence). The CDR3 is made up of 13 amino acids. Trimming removed 1 base at V and 6 bases at J, with 11 bases between. The CDR3 loop is CSARGHPLDTQYF. As DNA, the CDR3 is TGCAGTGCTAGAGGACATCCTCTGGATACGCAGTATTTT.

The chain carries TRBV12-3 or TRBV12-4 and TRBJ2-7; D unresolved. V dropped 4 bases and J dropped 3 bases, with 10 bases sitting between them. The CDR3 is 13 amino acids. CDR3 loop: CASSSSRGYEQYF. Written as DNA, the CDR3 is TGTGCCAGCAGTTCCTCTAGAGGCTACGAGCAGTACTTC.

The chain has TRBV6-2 or TRBV6-3 and TRBJ2-7; D might be TRBD2 (5 bases). Trimming stripped 6 bases from V and 5 bases from J, with 11 bases between. This CDR3 has 12 residues. Germline V gives CDR1 MNHEY, CDR2 SVGEGT. The CDR3 loop is CASRPGIDEQYF. For the CDR3, the DNA is TGTGCCAGCAGACCCGGGATTGACGAGCAGTACTTC.

The chain is built from TRBV10-3 and TRBJ1-1; D unresolved. The length of the CDR3 is 16 residues. The germline CDR1 and CDR2 sequences are ENHRY and SYGVKD. Between the trimmed V and J ends, which lost 2 bases and 7 bases, there was a span of 20 bases. The CDR3, as DNA: TGTGCCATCAGTGAGAACGTTTTACGAAGGCAGCATGAAGCTTTCTTT. Translating gives CAISENVLRRQHEAFF.

Only a few counts were recorded for this clonotype. J is TRBJ1-1 and V is TRBV29-1; D is possibly TRBD1 (6 bases). V gave up 8 bases and J gave up 1 base, with 17 bases separating them. This CDR3 contains 14 residues. Germline V gives CDR1 SQVTM, CDR2 ANQGSEA. The CDR3 protein is CSSRLGAQNTEAFF. In DNA form, the CDR3 reads TGCAGCAGCAGATTGGGGGCCCAGAACACTGAAGCTTTCTTT.

The chain joins TRBV3-1 to TRBJ2-5; D call uncertain. CDR1 is LGHDT and CDR2 is YNNKEL in the germline V gene (reference sequence). Deletions cut 0 bases from V and 5 bases from J, with 10 bases between. The CDR3 contains 14 residues. The CDR3 loop reads CASSQEGQWETQYF. CDR3 sequence (DNA): TGTGCCAGCAGCCAAGAAGGCCAGTGGGAGACCCAGTACTTC.

This clonotype was seen repeatedly, ten times or more. This chain links TRBV19 with TRBJ2-6; TRBD2 might be the D (5 bases). The CDR3 sequence is 13 residues long. Germline assignment: CDR1 LNHDA and CDR2 SQIVND (reference sequence). Trimming removed 9 bases at V and 3 bases at J, with 9 bases between. CDR3 sequence (DNA): TGTGCCAGCGGAGGAGATGGGGCCAACGTCCTGACTTTC. Translating gives CASGGDGANVLTF.

This clonotype was detected once. This rearrangement joins TRBV28 to TRBJ2-7; 7 bases align to TRBD1. The CDR3 runs to 12 residues. V lost 1 base to trimming and J lost 7 bases; unmatched junction nucleotides: 1. Germline values: CDR1 MDHEN, CDR2 SYDVKM. The CDR3, as DNA: TGTGCCAGCAGTTTATTGGGACAGGAGCAGTACTTC. This codes for CASSLLGQEQYF.

The V gene is TRBV20-1, the J gene TRBJ1-2, with a tentative D call TRBD1 (6 bases). The length of the CDR3 is 13 residues. The germline V gene encodes CDR1 DFQATT and CDR2 SNEGSKA (reference sequence). The ends were cut back, 3 bases at V and 4 bases at J, with 12 bases in the middle. For the CDR3, the DNA is TGCAGTGCTAGCACCGGGACAAGCTATGGCTACACCTTC. Translation gives CSASTGTSYGYTF.

This clonotype was seen repeatedly, ten times or more. A read error may be the cause here, since a much bigger clone is one base away. It is likely a read error, because the conserved phenylalanine at the end of the CDR3 is missing. The chain uses TRBV6-1 and TRBJ1-2; 7 bases map to TRBD1. CDR1 is MNHNS and CDR2 is SASEGT in the germline V gene. The CDR3 extends over 14 amino acids. J gave up 7 bases and V 5 bases, and 10 bases lay outside the gene matches. The CDR3 loop reads CASSPGQDLIGYTL. For the CDR3, the DNA is TGTGCCAGCAGTCCCGGACAGGACTTAATTGGCTACACCCTC.

The V gene is TRBV6-1, the J gene TRBJ1-2; D not certain. Germline-derived CDR1 and CDR2 are MNHNS and SASEGT. This CDR3 comprises 11 residues. Trimming shortened V by 6 bases and J by 6 bases, and 8 bases separated the two germline ends. CDR3 in DNA: TGTGCCAGCAGAGAGTTAGATGGCTACACCTTC. It is translated as CASRELDGYTF.

The gene calls are TRBV7-8 and TRBJ1-3; D uncertain. Trimming left V 5 bases short and J 1 base short, with 6 bases between. Germline loops: CDR1 SGHVS, CDR2 FQNEAQ. CDR3 length: 13 amino acids. The CDR3 region is CASSPHSGNTIYF. The CDR3 region has the DNA TGTGCCAGCAGCCCCCATTCTGGAAACACCATATATTTT.

There are many counts of this clonotype. V is TRBV6-5 and J is TRBJ2-7, with TRBD1 matching 10 bases. The germline V gene encodes CDR1 MNHEY and CDR2 SVGAGI. This CDR3 contains 16 residues. J was trimmed by 1 base and V by 1 base; bases with no gene match: 4. CDR3: CASSYFGQGGSYEQYF. CDR3 DNA sequence: TGTGCCAGCAGTTACTTCGGACAGGGGGGTTCCTACGAGCAGTACTTC.

The chain joins TRBV5-1 to TRBJ2-2, with D possibly TRBD2 on 6 matching bases. The ends were cut back, 0 bases at V and 11 bases at J, with 8 bases in the middle. This CDR3 region has 12 residues. Germline V gene sequence: CDR1 SGHRS, CDR2 YFSETQ. In DNA, the CDR3 is TGCGCCAGCAGCTTGGCGGGGGTCGAGCTGTTTTTT. It encodes CASSLAGVELFF.

CDR3 DNA: TGTGCCTGGGGCTCGGGGGGGAGCTCCTACGAGCAGTACTTC. This sequence encodes CAWGSGGSSYEQYF. J is TRBJ2-7 and V is TRBV30, with TRBD2 matching 8 bases. The CDR3 is made up of 14 amino acids. V shed 5 bases, J shed 0 bases, and the junction held 6 bases outside the gene matches. Germline-derived CDR1 and CDR2 are GTSNPN and SVGIG (reference sequence).

The rearrangement links TRBV6-5 to TRBJ1-1; no firm D call. Per the germline V gene, CDR1 is MNHEY and CDR2 is SVGAGI. This CDR3 has 14 residues. Trimming removed 0 bases from V and 2 bases from J, with 7 bases in between. CDR3 loop: CASSYSNSNTEAFF. DNA for the CDR3: TGTGCCAGCAGTTACTCGAATAGTAACACTGAAGCTTTCTTT.

The count of this clonotype is one. The V call is TRBV6-2 or TRBV6-3, the J call TRBJ2-2, with 7 bases aligning to TRBD2. Unmatched junction bases numbered 12, after V lost 4 bases and J lost 4 bases. The CDR3 length is 17 residues. Germline V gives CDR1 MNHEY, CDR2 SVGEGT. The CDR3 DNA is TGTGCCAGCAGTTTGGGGGGGACTCTAGTGCGCACCGGGGAGCTGTTTTTT. Protein sequence: CASSLGGTLVRTGELFF.

The rearrangement uses TRBV27 and TRBJ2-1; TRBD2 might be the D (5 bases). Germline assignment: CDR1 MNHEY and CDR2 SMNVEV (reference sequence). The V end was cut by 5 bases, the J end by 0 bases, with 23 bases between. The CDR3 consists of 19 residues. The CDR3 reads CASSLGFIRGTSSYNEQFF. CDR3 nucleotide sequence: TGTGCCAGCAGTCTAGGGTTCATACGGGGAACGAGCTCCTACAATGAGCAGTTCTTC.

This clonotype was seen a handful of times. V usage is TRBV7-9 and J usage is TRBJ1-3; tentatively, D is TRBD1 (5 bases). The length of the CDR3 is 14 residues. V lost 5 bases and J lost 0, with 8 bases in between. From germline, CDR1 is SEHNR and CDR2 FQNEAQ (reference sequence). The CDR3 DNA sequence: TGTGCCAGCAGCGGGACCTCCTCTGGAAACACCATATATTTT. Its translation is CASSGTSSGNTIYF.

This clonotype came up many times. The genes are TRBV28 and TRBJ2-2, with 7 bases lining up with TRBD1. Germline CDR1 MDHEN, CDR2 SYDVKM. Losses at the gene ends were 5 bases for V and 1 base for J; bases not matched to a gene: 7. CDR3 length: 16 residues. CDR3 amino acids: CASSLPGQQNTGELFF. The CDR3 region has the DNA TGTGCCAGCAGTCTACCGGGACAGCAGAACACCGGGGAGCTGTTTTTT. Combining the CDR3 with reference TRBV28 and TRBJ2-2 gives the whole variable domain DVKVTQSSRYLVKRTGEKVFLECVQDMDHENMFWYRQDPGLGLRLIYFSYDVKMKEKGDIPEGYSVSREKKERFSLILESASTNQTSMYLCASSLPGQQNTGELFFGEGSRLTVL.